One sample yielded the 3 T cell receptor beta chains listed below, sequenced in a study of OX40 agonist ivuxolimab in advanced cancers. Repertoires were generated with immunoSEQ multiplex PCR, while TCRdb's copy carries only in-frame clones and drops some. The top ten clones hold approximately 0.5% of a sample with tens of thousands of clones, about 89% of them seen once. This specimen was CD4+ or CD8+ T cells sorted from blood, taken in a trial of the OX40 agonist ivuxolimab. Receptor source: an adult with an advanced solid tumor such as melanoma, head and neck, liver or kidney cancer.

J is TRBJ2-1 and V is TRBV11-2, with D perhaps matching TRBD2 (5 bases). The V and J ends lost 6 bases and 4 bases respectively, with 13 bases between them. Germline CDR1 is SGHAT and CDR2 is FQNNGV. This CDR3 has 14 amino acids. CDR3 nucleotides: TGTGCCAGCAGACTAGTTACGATATACAATGAGCAGTTCTTC. It encodes CASRLVTIYNEQFF.

The chain uses TRBV5-1 and TRBJ2-1; TRBD2 aligns across 10 bases. CDR3 size: 14 residues. The V gene's germline CDR1 is SGHRS and CDR2 YFSETQ. The trim removed 4 bases at V and 8 bases at J, leaving 6 bases unmatched. CDR3: CASSIASGRDEQFF. In DNA, the CDR3 is TGCGCCAGCAGCATCGCTAGCGGGAGAGATGAGCAGTTCTTC.

This clone was detected a few times. The chain combines TRBV2 with TRBJ1-2; perhaps TRBD1 as D (5 bases). The CDR3 extends over 11 amino acids. V lost 11 bases, J lost 6 bases, and 13 bases lay in between. Germline values: CDR1 SNHLY, CDR2 FYNNEI. In DNA form, the CDR3 reads TGTGCCTCGTGGGGGGGAGATGGCTACACCTTC. The encoded protein is CASWGGDGYTF.